This TCR beta chain was recovered during a study of blood T cell repertoires in COVID-19 (dated by TCRdb to about 2020). Looking at the study overall: Samples from collaborators originated in the United States, Italy and Spain and spanned both the acute and convalescent phases of COVID-19. The prospective study material was composed of cDNA or gDNA derived from T cells, B-cell-depleted T cells, or PBMCs. Subjects who had been exposed to COVID-19, were actively infected with it, or had recovered from it provided the deeply sampled blood TCRbeta repertoires that made up the dataset. The repertoires were made available in a free public database intended to serve as a resource for research on the immune response to SARS-CoV-2. The samples were drawn from two sources: the first 160 participants of the ongoing ImmuneRACE study, and fewer than 1,500 subjects contributed by 6 global collaborators. Sample metadata almost always included a de-identified subject ID, COVID-19 status, age in years and sex. Where available, HLA class I and class II types were taken from metadata supplied by the sample provider and were not determined by assay-based typing. What the research found in general, with its limitations: How much clinical and demographic metadata was included differed by source and by participant, and the metadata was provided uncurated.

TCRbeta CDR3 regions were amplified from genomic DNA by means of the immunoSEQ Assay, a bias-controlled multiplex PCR. As for the authors' bioinformatics: The number of nucleated cells in each sample was estimated by amplification of reference gene primers within the assay. To quantify the absolute abundance of each unique TCRbeta CDR3 rearrangement, sequence reads were collapsed and filtered. Productive Simpson clonality was computed per sample as the square root of Simpson's diversity index over productive rearrangements. Sourced from immuneACCESS, this table was stored by TCRdb with only in-frame sequences that have V and J called. A share of the clones is absent; for the studies checked, an unresolved V gene accounts for under half, and the remainder has no known explanation. That table gives V, J and clone size, and the DNA gave D and trimming. This sample has around 200,000 clones in its table, and about four fifths of those were observed once. The ten largest account for roughly 2.9% of the sample.

The collaborating institutions used their own protocols to collect whole blood in K2EDTA tubes. Collaborator samples were shipped for TCRbeta analysis as frozen whole blood, isolated PBMCs, or DNA extracted from either sample type. Comments on this clone: This receptor's antigen is unknown. Base qualities are not recorded, but no much larger clone differs from it by a single base.

Sequences were obtained from peripheral blood. The TCR sequence derives from a man between 45 and 60 years old with active or convalescent COVID-19.

The nucleotide sequence reads as follows: TGTGCCAGCAGCCCCACGGGGGCTAGCGGAAGCACAGATACGCAGTATTTT. It codes for CASSPTGASGSTDTQYF. In this chain, TRBV5-8 is recombined with TRBJ2-3; the D region possibly corresponds to TRBD2 (7 bases align). The CDR3 spans 17 residues, from the cysteine through the phenylalanine. CDR3 DNA only is kept here, 51 bases in frame from base 1. Based on the germline V gene, the CDR1 and CDR2 sequences are SGHTS and YDEGEE. V and J are truncated by 4 bases and 0 bases respectively, leaving an intervening sequence of 18 bases. Where the CDR3 stops, the reference TRBV5-8 and TRBJ2-3 genes take over; the full variable domain is EAGVTQSPTHLIKTRGQQATLRCSPISGHTSVYWYQQALGLGLQFLLWYDEGEERNRGNFPPRFSGRQFPNYSSELNVNALELEDSALYLCASSPTGASGSTDTQYFGPGTRLTVL.